This T cell receptor beta chain was sequenced in a study of cytomegalovirus exposure and HLA in healthy donors. The overall study: Researchers previously reported finding some 110 million unique TCR beta sequences from approximately 190 million T cells. Study findings and constraints: TCR beta V- and J-gene trimming was later associated with a missense DCLRE1C variant.

Amplification used 60 Vbeta primers and 13 Jbeta primers. The method was immunoSEQ multiplex PCR; TCRdb's version includes in-frame clones alone and lacks a portion of them. Among more than 150,000 clones listed, approximately 80% were seen once. CDR1 and CDR2 (germline): SGHRS, YFSETQ. This CDR3 is 14 amino acids long. V lost 7 bases, J lost 4 bases, and 8 bases stayed unmatched. Of note for this clone: The antigen is undetermined.

The clonotype originates from a man aged 18 to 30 in good health and CMV-seronegative. What was sequenced was PBMCs. The chain has TRBV5-1 and TRBJ1-2, with TRBD1 matching 9 bases. DNA of the CDR3: TGCGCCAGCTCACTAGAGGGACAGGGCTATGGCTACACCTTC. Residues: CASSLEGQGYGYTF.